This TCR beta chain was captured by sequencing in a study of cytomegalovirus exposure and HLA in healthy donors. PCR used 60 Vbeta primers and 13 Jbeta primers. Assay: immunoSEQ multiplex PCR; the TCRdb copy retains only in-frame clones and omits some. Here the sample spans about 160,000 clones, around 72% being singletons. This CDR3 region has 14 residues. With 7 bases removed from V and 7 bases from J, the gap between germline ends came to 16 bases. Germline-derived CDR1 and CDR2 are LNHDA and SQIVND (reference sequence). On this clone: Antigen specificity is unknown.

Study conclusions and caveats: Association of a missense DCLRE1C variant with TCR beta V- and J-gene trimming was reported in a later analysis.

The sequenced sample was PBMCs. The chain couples TRBV19 to TRBJ1-4; perhaps TRBD1 as D (6 bases). This receptor was obtained from a female donor in good health and CMV-seronegative. The chain's CDR3 is CASTIGRGVEKLFF. CDR3 DNA sequence: TGTGCCAGTACAATTGGCAGGGGTGTTGAAAAACTGTTTTTT.